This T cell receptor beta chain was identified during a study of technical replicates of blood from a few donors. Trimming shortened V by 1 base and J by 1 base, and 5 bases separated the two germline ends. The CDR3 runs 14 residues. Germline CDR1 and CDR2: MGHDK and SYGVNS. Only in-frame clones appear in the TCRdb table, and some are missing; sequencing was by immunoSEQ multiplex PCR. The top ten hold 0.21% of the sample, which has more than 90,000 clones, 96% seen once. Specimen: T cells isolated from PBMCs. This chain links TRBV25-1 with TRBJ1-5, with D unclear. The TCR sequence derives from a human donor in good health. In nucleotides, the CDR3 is TGTGCCAGCAGTGAATGGGAGAGCAATCAGCCCCAGCATTTT. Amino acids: CASSEWESNQPQHF.